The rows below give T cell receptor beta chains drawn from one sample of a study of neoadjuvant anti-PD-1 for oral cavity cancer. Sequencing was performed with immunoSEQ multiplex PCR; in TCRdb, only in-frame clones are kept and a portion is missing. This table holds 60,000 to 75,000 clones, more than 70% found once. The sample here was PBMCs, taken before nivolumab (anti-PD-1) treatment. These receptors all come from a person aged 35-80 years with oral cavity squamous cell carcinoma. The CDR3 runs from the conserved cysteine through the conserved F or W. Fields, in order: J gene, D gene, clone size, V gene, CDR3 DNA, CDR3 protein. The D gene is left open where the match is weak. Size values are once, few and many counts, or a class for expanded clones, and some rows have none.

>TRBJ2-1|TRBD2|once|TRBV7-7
TGTGCTAGCAGCTTATCCCGACTAGCGGGGGACAATGAGCAGTTCTTC
CASSLSRLAGDNEQFF
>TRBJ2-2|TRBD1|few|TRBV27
TGTGCCAGCAGTGCGGGGGGACAGGGGATGCCCGGGGAGCTGTTTTTT
CASSAGGQGMPGELFF
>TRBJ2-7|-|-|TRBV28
TGTGCCAGCAGCCTGACAGCGTCGAACTCCTACGAGCAGTACTTC
CASSLTASNSYEQYF
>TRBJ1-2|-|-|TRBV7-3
TGTGCCAGCAGCTTAACTCCTCGGGCCGGTGGCTACACCTTC
CASSLTPRAGGYTF
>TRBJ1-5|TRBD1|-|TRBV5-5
TGTGCCAGCAGCCTAACAGGGGGCGGAAGTCAGCCCCAGCATTTT
CASSLTGGGSQPQHF
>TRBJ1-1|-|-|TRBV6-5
TGTGCCAGCAGTTACTCCCAGAGTGTGAACACTGAAGCTTTCTTT
CASSYSQSVNTEAFF
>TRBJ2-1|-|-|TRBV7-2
TGTGCCAGCAGCCCCCTCCGGAGCTCCTACAATGAGCAGTTCTTC
CASSPLRSSYNEQFF
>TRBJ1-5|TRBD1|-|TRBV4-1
TGCGCCAGCAGCCATGCCGGGACAGGCTTCACTAGCAATCAGCCCCAGCATTTT
CASSHAGTGFTSNQPQHF
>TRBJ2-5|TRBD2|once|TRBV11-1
TGTGCCAGCAGCAACCTAGCGGTCCAAGAGACCCAGTACTTC
CASSNLAVQETQYF
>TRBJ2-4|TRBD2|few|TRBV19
TGTGCCAGTAGTACTAGCGGGGGAAACATTCAGTACTTC
CASSTSGGNIQYF
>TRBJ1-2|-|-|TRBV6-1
TGTGCCAGCAGTGTAGCAGGGAGCGGCTACACCTTC
CASSVAGSGYTF
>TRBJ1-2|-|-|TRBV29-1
TGCAGCGTTGATCCTTTGGCAGATAACTATGGCTACACCTTC
CSVDPLADNYGYTF
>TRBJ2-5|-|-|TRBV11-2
TGTGCCAGCAGCTTAATCAGGTCAGGACAGAGAAAAGAGACCCAGTACTTC
CASSLIRSGQRKETQYF
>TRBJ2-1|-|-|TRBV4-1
TGCGCCAGCAGCCAAGATCTAGGTAGGACGGGCCCCTACAATGAGCAGTTCTTC
CASSQDLGRTGPYNEQFF
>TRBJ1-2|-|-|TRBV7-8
TGTGCCAGCAGCTACCGGACAGCCCGGAACTATGGCTACACCTTC
CASSYRTARNYGYTF
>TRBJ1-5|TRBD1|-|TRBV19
TGTGCCAGCCGCCCGGGACAGGGTAGCAATCAGCCCCAGCATTTT
CASRPGQGSNQPQHF
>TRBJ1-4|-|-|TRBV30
TGTGCCTGGAGTGAGGACTTGGTAAAACTGTTTTTT
CAWSEDLVKLFF
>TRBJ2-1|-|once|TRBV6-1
TGTGCCAGCAACCGGGACCGGATTAATGGTGAGCAGTTCTTC
CASNRDRINGEQFF
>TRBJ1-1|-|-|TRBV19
TGTGCCAGTAGTATATTCAAATCTGGGCCCAACACTGAAGCTTTCTTT
CASSIFKSGPNTEAFF
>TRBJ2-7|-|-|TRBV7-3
TGTGCCAGCAGCTTAAACGGGGGCGAGCAGTACTTC
CASSLNGGEQYF
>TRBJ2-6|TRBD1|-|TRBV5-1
TGCGCCAGCAGCTTTCGGGACAGTATTTTCTCTGGGGCCAACGTCCTGACTTTC
CASSFRDSIFSGANVLTF
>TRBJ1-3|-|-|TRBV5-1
TGCGCCAGCAGAAGCTCTGGAAACACCATATATTTT
CASRSSGNTIYF
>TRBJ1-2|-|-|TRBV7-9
TGTGCCAGCAACGAAGCGGAGTCAAACTATGGCTACACCTTC
CASNEAESNYGYTF
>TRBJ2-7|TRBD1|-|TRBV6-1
TGTGCCAGCAGGCCGGGACAGACCTACGAGCAGTACTTC
CASRPGQTYEQYF
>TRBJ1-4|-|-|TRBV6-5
TGTGCCAGCAGTACGAGGTTACATAATGAAAAACTGTTTTTT
CASSTRLHNEKLFF
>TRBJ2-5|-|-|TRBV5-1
TGCGCCAGCAGCTTGGGAAAGGGACAAGAGACCCAGTACTTC
CASSLGKGQETQYF
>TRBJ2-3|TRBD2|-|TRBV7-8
TGTGCCAGCAGCCCCTCCCGAGGACTAGCGAAGTTGACCGACACAGATACGCAGTATTTT
CASSPSRGLAKLTDTDTQYF
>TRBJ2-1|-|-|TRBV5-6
TGTGCCAGCAGCCCATCTTTCGGGACAGCGGGAGAAGATGAGCAGTTCTTC
CASSPSFGTAGEDEQFF
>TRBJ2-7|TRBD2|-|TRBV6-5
TGTGCCAGCAGAGTAAGCGGGGCCTACGAGCAGTACTTC
CASRVSGAYEQYF
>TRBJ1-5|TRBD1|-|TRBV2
TGTGCCAGCAGCTTAACAGGGGGCCATTCTAATCAGCCCCAGCATTTT
CASSLTGGHSNQPQHF
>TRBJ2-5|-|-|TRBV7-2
TGTGCCAGCAGCTCCAGGGTGAGGGTGGAGACCCAGTACTTC
CASSSRVRVETQYF
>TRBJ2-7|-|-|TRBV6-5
TGTGCCAGCAGCCGTCCGTCAGCACGCGAGCAGTACTTC
CASSRPSAREQYF
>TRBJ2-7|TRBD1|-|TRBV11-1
TGTGCCAGCAGCCACGGACAGGGGAGCTCCGAGCAGTACTTC
CASSHGQGSSEQYF
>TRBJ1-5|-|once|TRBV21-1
TGTGCCAGCAGCAAAGACAGCAATCAGCCCCAGCATTTT
CASSKDSNQPQHF
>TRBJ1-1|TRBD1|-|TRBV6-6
TGTGCCAGCAGTTACTCCTCGGGACAGATGAACACTGAAGCTTTCTTT
CASSYSSGQMNTEAFF
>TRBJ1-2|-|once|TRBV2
TGTGCCAGCAAAGGGGCCCTGGGGGTCGGTGGCTACACCTTC
CASKGALGVGGYTF
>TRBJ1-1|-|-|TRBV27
TGTGCCAGCAGAGTAACCTCGGGCCTCCTGGGGAACACTGAAGCTTTCTTT
CASRVTSGLLGNTEAFF
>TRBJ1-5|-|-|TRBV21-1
TGTGCCAGCAGCAAAACCCTTGGGAGCAATCAGCCCCAGCATTTT
CASSKTLGSNQPQHF
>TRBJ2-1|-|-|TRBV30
TGTGCCTGGACGGACACTTTGGATGAGCAGTTCTTC
CAWTDTLDEQFF
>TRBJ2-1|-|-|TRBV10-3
TGTGTCACAGCCACGGTGGTGGGAGCTGAGCAGTTCTTC
CVTATVVGAEQFF
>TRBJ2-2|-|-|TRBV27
TGTGCCAGCAGTTTAGGGATGAACACCGGGGAGCTGTTTTTT
CASSLGMNTGELFF
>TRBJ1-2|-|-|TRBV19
TGTGCCAGTAGCCCGACAGGCCCGAGGACTAACTATGGCTACACCTTC
CASSPTGPRTNYGYTF
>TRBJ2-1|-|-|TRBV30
TGTGCCTGGACAGGGTTAACCTACAATGAGCAGTTCTTC
CAWTGLTYNEQFF
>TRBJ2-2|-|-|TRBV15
TGTGCCACCTCAGGGGGGGCCCCCGGGGAGCTGTTTTTT
CATSGGAPGELFF